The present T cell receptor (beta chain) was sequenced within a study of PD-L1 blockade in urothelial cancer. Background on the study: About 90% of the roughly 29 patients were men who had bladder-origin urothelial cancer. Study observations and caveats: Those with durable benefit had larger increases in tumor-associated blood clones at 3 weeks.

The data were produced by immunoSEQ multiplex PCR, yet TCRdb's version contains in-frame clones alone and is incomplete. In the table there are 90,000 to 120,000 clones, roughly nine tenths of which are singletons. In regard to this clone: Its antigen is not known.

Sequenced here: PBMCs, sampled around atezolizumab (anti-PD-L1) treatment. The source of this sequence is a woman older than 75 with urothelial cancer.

CDR3 sequence reads: CASSPTSGAGGELFF. The CDR3, as DNA: TGTGCCAGCAGCCCGACTAGCGGGGCTGGCGGGGAGCTGTTTTTT. The genes are TRBV7-2 and TRBJ2-2; 11 nucleotides agree with TRBD2. From germline, CDR1 is SGHTA and CDR2 FQGNSA. The CDR3 covers 15 residues. The V and J ends lost 5 bases and 7 bases, in that order; junction bases with no gene match: 6.